This T cell receptor beta chain was sequenced during a study of shared clonotypes between healthy human individuals. Sequencing used immunoSEQ multiplex PCR; TCRdb keeps in-frame clones, though not all of them. Of 2 million to 2.5 million clones listed, 90% to 96% are singletons. The donor population consisted of healthy HIV-negative adults with no recent acute infections or vaccinations. The germline V and J ends were trimmed by 6 bases and 6 bases, with 17 bases remaining between them. Germline assignment: CDR1 ENHRY and CDR2 SYGVKD. The CDR3 has 15 amino acids. The TCR comes from a man aged 18 to 35 in good health. The specimen was naive CD4+ T cells sorted from blood. Subset specified: CD45RA+ positively selected. This rearrangement joins TRBV10-3 to TRBJ1-4, with a possible D match to TRBD1 (5 bases). In nucleotides, the CDR3 is TGTGCCATCAGCGCGATCGAAGGGGTCCATGAAAAACTGTTTTTT. It translates to CAISAIEGVHEKLFF.